The 7 T cell receptor beta chains presented below share a single source sample, sequenced in a study of cytomegalovirus exposure and HLA in healthy donors. The PCR ran on 60 Vbeta and 13 Jbeta primers. Sequenced by immunoSEQ multiplex PCR; TCRdb stores in-frame clones only, minus some. Of over 75,000 clones in the sample, around 85% were seen once. What was sequenced was PBMCs. The receptors originated from a woman in her forties or fifties in good health and CMV-seronegative.

The rearrangement joins TRBV29-1 to TRBJ1-1; perhaps TRBD1 as D (6 bases). There are 13 residues in the CDR3. V was clipped by 7 bases and J by 1 base, with 13 bases between them. Per germline, CDR1 SQVTM and CDR2 ANQGSEA. The CDR3, as DNA: TGCAGCGCCGGTAGGACAGCGAACACTGAAGCTTTCTTT. Translation gives CSAGRTANTEAFF.

The CDR3 DNA reads TGTGCCAGCAGCCAAGAGTCCTCCATAGCGGGAGTAGGGCAGCCCCAGCATTTT. Residues: CASSQESSIAGVGQPQHF. V gene TRBV4-2 combines with J gene TRBJ1-5, with D uncertain. Germline V gene data show CDR1 as LGHNA and CDR2 as YNFKEQ. The CDR3 runs to 18 residues. The germline V and J ends were trimmed by 0 bases and 7 bases, with 22 bases remaining between them.

The V call is TRBV9, the J call TRBJ1-3; no definite D call. Germline CDR1 reads SGDLS; CDR2 reads YYNGEE. Trimming cost V 7 bases and J 2 bases, with 22 bases left between them. This CDR3 contains 17 residues. The CDR3 DNA reads as TGTGCCAGCTCTCAAAGCTCTGATCGCGTGGCTGGAAACACCATATATTTT. Translating gives CASSQSSDRVAGNTIYF.

The chain carries TRBV11-1 and TRBJ1-1; the match to TRBD1 covers 9 bases. This CDR3 has 14 amino acids. The ends lost 7 bases at V and 5 bases at J; junction bases unmatched: 8. Germline CDR1 and CDR2: SGHAT and FQDESV (reference sequence). The CDR3 nucleotides read TGTGCCAGCACCCCGGACAGGGGAAGAACTGAAGCTTTCTTT. As protein: CASTPDRGRTEAFF.

The chain joins TRBV6-5 to TRBJ1-2; no clear D. V was pared by 0 bases and J by 6 bases, with 14 bases between. The germline CDR1 and CDR2 sequences are MNHEY and SVGAGI. The CDR3 consists of 15 residues. Written as DNA, the CDR3 is TGTGCCAGCAGTTACTCCCGCGGAGGGTCCGATGGCTACACCTTC. It specifies CASSYSRGGSDGYTF.

V gene TRBV9 combines with J gene TRBJ2-3; a possible D gene is TRBD1 (6 bases). Germline V gene sequence: CDR1 SGDLS, CDR2 YYNGEE. The CDR3 spans 15 residues. V dropped 4 bases and J dropped 2 bases, with 14 bases sitting between them. The CDR3 reads CASSTGQIVTDTQYF. CDR3 bases: TGTGCCAGCAGCACCGGACAGATTGTCACAGATACGCAGTATTTT.

This sequence joins TRBV19 and TRBJ2-1; 8 bases are shared with TRBD1. The V gene end was trimmed by 7 bases and the J gene end by 9 bases; junction bases not matched to a gene: 8. The CDR3 is made up of 13 amino acids. Germline values: CDR1 LNHDA, CDR2 SQIVND (reference sequence). The CDR3 DNA reads as TGTGCCAGTACACCAGACAGGGGTGGTGAGCAGTTCTTC. Its translation: CASTPDRGGEQFF.